This T cell receptor (beta chain) was captured in a study of blood T cell repertoires in COVID-19. About the study: Sites across the United States, Italy and Spain contributed samples from acute and convalescent COVID-19. Sources were T cells, B-cell-depleted T cells, or PBMCs; the material itself was cDNA or gDNA.

Authors' processing steps: Amplification from reference gene primers served as the basis for estimated nucleated cell counts. Sequenced by immunoSEQ multiplex PCR; TCRdb stores in-frame clones only, minus some. From that table come the V and J calls and clone size; the DNA was used to work out D and trimming. The repertoire holds about 140,000 clones, with under 85% as singletons. Trimming removed 6 bases from V and 3 bases from J, with 6 bases in between. Per germline, CDR1 LNHDA and CDR2 SQIVND (reference sequence). The CDR3 is made up of 12 amino acids. The source of this sequence is a man over 45 with active or convalescent COVID-19. Source material: peripheral blood. The chain couples TRBV19 to TRBJ2-1; D unresolved. This CDR3 is CASRSGYNEQFF. The CDR3, as DNA: TGTGCCAGTAGGTCAGGCTACAATGAGCAGTTCTTC.